The rows below give T cell receptor beta chains drawn from one sample of a study of OX40 agonist ivuxolimab in advanced cancers. Using immunoSEQ multiplex PCR, the repertoire was profiled, and TCRdb retains in-frame clones only, with some absent. Of roughly 80,000 clones detected, over 75% appear once; the ten largest clones hold around 7.2%. The sequencing used CD4+ or CD8+ T cells sorted from blood, collected in a trial of the OX40 agonist ivuxolimab. These receptors all stem from an adult with an advanced solid tumor such as melanoma, head and neck, liver or kidney cancer. Both conserved end residues are part of each CDR3. D genes are given only for firm matches. A row's size may be missing; if present it is once, few, many or a size class.

V	D	size	J	DNA	CDR3
TRBV4-2	NA	NA	TRBJ1-4	TGTGCCAGCAGCCAAGATCTACGGGAAAAACTGTTTTTT	CASSQDLREKLFF
TRBV7-3	NA	NA	TRBJ2-3	TGTGCCAGCAGCCCACGTGGGCGGCTGAGCACAGATACGCAGTATTTT	CASSPRGRLSTDTQYF
TRBV10-3	TRBD1	once	TRBJ1-5	TGTGCCTCGAGGGGAGGACAGGGGGCGCCGGGTGGCAATCAGCCCCAGCATTTT	CASRGGQGAPGGNQPQHF
TRBV4-3	NA	NA	TRBJ1-1	TGCGCCAGCAGCCACCCAGAGAGGGAGGGGAGGGGGACTGAAGCTTTCTTT	CASSHPEREGRGTEAFF
TRBV2	TRBD1	NA	TRBJ2-7	TGTGCCAGCAGCCGCCGGGCGACAGGGACGGGGAACGAGCAGTACTTC	CASSRRATGTGNEQYF
TRBV27	NA	NA	TRBJ2-1	TGTGCCAGCAGTGGCTACAATGAGCAGTTCTTC	CASSGYNEQFF
TRBV4-1	NA	NA	TRBJ2-5	TGCGCCAGCAGCCAAGTAGCCGGGAGACGGGAGCAGTACTTC	CASSQVAGRREQYF
TRBV2	NA	NA	TRBJ2-3	TGTGCCAGCAGTGAACTGCAGGGCACAGATACGCAGTATTTT	CASSELQGTDTQYF
TRBV13	NA	NA	TRBJ2-2	TGTGCCAGCAGGATTACAGGGAACACCGGGGAGCTGTTTTTT	CASRITGNTGELFF
TRBV30	TRBD1	NA	TRBJ1-6	TGTGCCTGGAACGACAGGGCCCAGGGACCCCTCCACTTT	CAWNDRAQGPLHF
TRBV7-2	NA	NA	TRBJ2-3	TGTGCCAGCAGCCCGAAGTGGGCTGCAGATACGCAGTATTTT	CASSPKWAADTQYF
TRBV7-7	NA	once	TRBJ2-5	TGTGCTAGCAGCTTAGGGACGGGAGAGTCTGGGACCCAGTACTTC	CASSLGTGESGTQYF
TRBV28	NA	NA	TRBJ1-2	TGTGCCAGCGCTAGGGGCAGAGCTAACTATGGCTACACCTTC	CASARGRANYGYTF
TRBV2	NA	NA	TRBJ2-7	TGTGCCAGCAGTCCCCGATCCTACGAGCAGTACTTC	CASSPRSYEQYF
TRBV11-3	NA	few	TRBJ2-7	TGTGCCAGCAGCTTATCCCTGCGGGACTACGAGCAGTACTTC	CASSLSLRDYEQYF
TRBV4-2	TRBD1	NA	TRBJ2-7	TGTGCCAGCAGCCTGAACCCGGGACAGTTAGAAAGGCAGTACTTC	CASSLNPGQLERQYF
TRBV10-3	NA	few	TRBJ2-7	TGTGCCATCAGGAGCTCCTACGAGCAGTACTTC	CAIRSSYEQYF
TRBV30	NA	NA	TRBJ2-1	TGTGCCTGGAGTGTCGGTAGCGGCCAGTATCATGAGCAGTTCTTC	CAWSVGSGQYHEQFF
TRBV4-1	TRBD1	NA	TRBJ2-7	TGCGCCAGCAGCCAAGGAATACCGGGACAGGGCTACGAGCAGTACTTC	CASSQGIPGQGYEQYF
TRBV7-9	NA	NA	TRBJ1-2	TGTGCCAGCAGTCGCGAAACGGAGACCTATGGCTACACCTTC	CASSRETETYGYTF